This TCR beta chain was observed in a study of cytomegalovirus exposure and HLA in healthy donors. Study summary: Most donors, around 81% of a few hundred genotyped, fell in the Caucasian-associated ancestry cluster. Study-wide findings and caveats: An analysis that was carried out later associated 16,951 TCR beta sequences with HLA alleles at 0.05 false discovery rate. Specificity for CMV antigens was confirmed in vitro for a few of the CMV-associated chains. Later analysis identified a missense DCLRE1C variant that was linked to TCR beta V- and J-gene trimming.

About this clone itself: Antigen: not known.

Germline V gives CDR1 MGHDK, CDR2 SYGVNS. Between the trimmed V and J ends, which lost 7 bases and 7 bases, there was a span of 22 bases. The CDR3 covers 15 residues. A multiplex PCR was run with 60 Vbeta primers and 13 Jbeta primers. Assay used: immunoSEQ multiplex PCR; TCRdb lists only in-frame clones, some missing. The sample holds roughly 110,000 clones, 75% seen once. The rearrangement joins TRBV25-1 to TRBJ1-2, with a tentative D call TRBD1 (5 bases). Material for sequencing was PBMCs. This clonotype was sampled from a male donor in good health and CMV-seropositive. The CDR3 DNA is TGTGCCAGCACCAGGGCAGGGAACATATTGGGTGGCTACACCTTC. It codes for CASTRAGNILGGYTF.